This TCR beta chain was sequenced in a study of Graves' ophthalmopathy and Graves' hyperthyroidism. The study's findings and limits: With around 65% sensitivity and approximately 72% specificity, the model predicted ophthalmopathy progression. Most expanded clonotypes in thyroid above 0.001 frequency also showed up in blood.

Trimming pared 5 bases from V and 4 bases from J, leaving 14 bases between. Per germline, CDR1 MNHEY and CDR2 SVGAGI. The CDR3 length is 14 residues. There are many counts of this clonotype. What it binds is unknown. RNA served as the template for amplifying TCR beta CDR3 regions. The first-round RT-PCR employed HTBI primers together with the Qiagen OneStep RT-PCR kit. A multiplex PCR was then performed as the second round. TCRdb used MiXCR to reprocess the multiplex PCR reads, holding one entry per CDR3 protein. The repertoire holds about 700,000 distinct CDR3 sequences, with 40% as singletons. This sequence joins TRBV6-5 and TRBJ1-2, with D possibly being TRBD1 (5 bases). The sample comprised peripheral blood. The sequence was collected from an adult man with Graves' ophthalmopathy. The CDR3 coding sequence is TGTGCCAGCAGTCTCCGAGGGGCGGGCTATGGCTACACCTTC. Protein: CASSLRGAGYGYTF.